Detailed here is one T cell receptor beta chain. Antigen: not known. The sample is drawn from a study of T-cell reconstitution after alpha-beta-depleted transplantation in children. Whole-study results and caveats: Most T-cell counts and diversity one year after the transplant came from T cells that were newly produced.

The CDR3 runs 15 residues. Germline V CDR1 and CDR2: SQVTM, ANQGSEA. V trimming: 4 bases; J trimming: 3 bases; junction bases outside the gene matches: 10. The TCRbeta library incorporated unique molecular identifiers. MiXCR, run by TCRdb on the PCR reads, gives a single entry per CDR3 protein. The repertoire holds about 610,000 distinct CDR3 sequences, with over 25% as singletons. This sequence originates from a boy younger than two with Wiskott-Aldrich syndrome, due to receive a stem cell transplant. The input for sequencing was PBMCs, taken before TCRalphabeta/CD19-depleted stem cell transplant. This sequence joins TRBV29-1 and TRBJ2-3; 7 bases line up with TRBD2. CDR3 nucleotides: TGCAGCGTTGGGATTCTCGGCGGGAGTACAGATACGCAGTATTTT. It translates to CSVGILGGSTDTQYF.